The 21 T cell receptor beta chains presented below share a single source sample, sequenced in a study of blood T cell repertoires in COVID-19. Libraries were prepared by immunoSEQ multiplex PCR; TCRdb keeps only in-frame clonotypes and omits some of them. The data hold roughly 61,000 clones, with approximately 90% observed a single time. Sequenced material: peripheral blood. Receptor source: an older man with acute or convalescent COVID-19.

The rearrangement uses TRBV19 and TRBJ1-6; the D gene is possibly TRBD1 (6 bases). This CDR3 region has 14 residues. CDR1 and CDR2 from the germline V gene are LNHDA and SQIVND (reference sequence). V gave up 3 bases and J gave up 7 bases, with 10 bases separating them. For the CDR3, the DNA is TGTGCCAGTAGTATCAACAGGGACAATTCACCCCTCCACTTT. This gives the protein CASSINRDNSPLHF.

This rearrangement joins TRBV28 to TRBJ1-5; 12 positions match TRBD1. Per germline, CDR1 MDHEN and CDR2 SYDVKM. J lost 4 bases, V lost 5 bases, and 12 bases had no gene match. This CDR3 has 18 amino acids. CDR3 nucleotides: TGTGCCAGCAGTCCGCCGGGGGACAGGGGGCCTAGAAATCAGCCCCAGCATTTT. Translated: CASSPPGDRGPRNQPQHF. The full variable domain, rest sourced from reference TRBV28 and TRBJ1-5, is DVKVTQSSRYLVKRTGEKVFLECVQDMDHENMFWYRQDPGLGLRLIYFSYDVKMKEKGDIPEGYSVSREKKERFSLILESASTNQTSMYLCASSPPGDRGPRNQPQHFGDGTRLSIL.

CDR3 in DNA: TGTGCCAGCTCACGCTATGACAGGGCGGGGAAAGAGACCCAGTACTTC. Protein sequence: CASSRYDRAGKETQYF. The chain links TRBV18 to TRBJ2-5; possible D gene TRBD1, 7 bases. The CDR3 extends over 16 amino acids. Germline loops: CDR1 KGHSH, CDR2 LQKENI. Trimming left V 4 bases short and J 3 bases short, with 18 bases between.

The CDR3 reads CASRGGRYEQYF. Here the CDR3 DNA reads TGTGCCAGCAGGGGAGGGAGGTACGAGCAGTACTTC. The chain joins TRBV27 to TRBJ2-7, with 7 bases lining up with TRBD2. Germline assignment: CDR1 MNHEY and CDR2 SMNVEV (reference sequence). V dropped 6 bases and J dropped 4; count of bases not matched to a gene: 3. The CDR3 has 12 residues.

The CDR3 coding sequence is TGCGCCAGCAGTGATGGGGGGACCGGGGAGCTGTTTTTT. As protein: CASSDGGTGELFF. This chain connects TRBV5-1 to TRBJ2-2, with D perhaps TRBD2 (6 bases). Trimming stripped 5 bases from V and 5 bases from J, with 10 bases between. This CDR3 has 13 amino acids. Germline CDR1 SGHRS, CDR2 YFSETQ.

The chain couples TRBV18 to TRBJ1-6; D might be TRBD1 (5 bases). Trimming cost V 6 bases and J 9 bases, with 12 bases left between them. CDR1 and CDR2 from the germline V gene are KGHSH and LQKENI. The CDR3 consists of 13 residues. This chain's CDR3 is CASSPGGVSPLHF. In DNA form, the CDR3 reads TGTGCCAGCTCCCCGGGGGGAGTTTCACCCCTCCACTTT.

In DNA, the CDR3 is TGTGCCAGTAGTTTGGCCAGGGCGGTTCGTGGCTACACCTTC. Its translation is CASSLARAVRGYTF. J is TRBJ1-2 and V is TRBV19; the D gene is possibly TRBD1 (5 bases). The CDR3 contains 14 residues. Trimming shortened V by 5 bases and J by 7 bases, and 17 bases separated the two germline ends. The germline CDR1 and CDR2 sequences are LNHDA and SQIVND (reference sequence).

The rearrangement joins TRBV6-6 to TRBJ2-4; TRBD1 might be the D (7 bases). CDR1 is MNHNY, CDR2 SVGAGI, per germline (reference sequence). The V gene lost 6 bases and the J gene lost 1 base, with 16 bases spanning the gap. The CDR3 covers 16 residues. The CDR3 loop is CASRPQGGEAKNIQYF. CDR3 DNA sequence: TGTGCCAGCAGGCCTCAGGGGGGCGAGGCCAAAAACATTCAGTACTTC.

The genes are TRBV6-4 and TRBJ2-7, with a weak D call TRBD1 (6 bases). The CDR3 contains 13 residues. V dropped 6 bases and J dropped 0 bases, with 9 bases sitting between them. Germline V gene lookup returns CDR1 MRHNA and CDR2 SNTAGT. DNA of the CDR3: TGTGCCAGCAGGGGGGACACCTCCTACGAGCAGTACTTC. This codes for CASRGDTSYEQYF.

In DNA, the CDR3 is TGTGCCAGCAGTTCTTCTACAGGGTCAGGCGGCTACACCTTC. Amino acids: CASSSSTGSGGYTF. This chain uses TRBV28 with TRBJ1-2; a possible D gene is TRBD1 (6 bases). Germline V gene lookup returns CDR1 MDHEN and CDR2 SYDVKM. The ends were cut back, 4 bases at V and 8 bases at J, with 17 bases in the middle. The CDR3 is made up of 14 amino acids.

V gene TRBV7-2 combines with J gene TRBJ2-7; tentatively, D is TRBD1 (6 bases). Germline values: CDR1 SGHTA, CDR2 FQGNSA. The V end was cut by 4 bases, the J end by 2 bases, with 15 bases between. This CDR3 has 15 residues. The CDR3: CASSSSWDTTYEQYF. The CDR3 DNA follows: TGTGCCAGCAGCTCATCATGGGACACAACCTACGAGCAGTACTTC.

The chain combines TRBV19 with TRBJ2-3; no firm D call. The length of the CDR3 is 11 residues. From germline, CDR1 is LNHDA and CDR2 SQIVND (reference sequence). V gave up 8 bases and J gave up 6 bases, with 9 bases separating them. The CDR3 is CASSSGDTQYF. The CDR3 DNA is TGTGCCAGTTCGTCCGGTGATACGCAGTATTTT.

This clone was seen more than once but under ten times. The chain has TRBV5-6 and TRBJ2-5; 8 nucleotides agree with TRBD1. The CDR3 loop spans 16 amino acids. V was clipped by 4 bases and J by 4 bases; unmatched bases: 12. Germline assignment: CDR1 SGHDT and CDR2 YYEEEE. The CDR3 DNA sequence: TGTGCCAGCAGCGGGGGATACAGGGGGATGAGAGAGACCCAGTACTTC. Translation: CASSGGYRGMRETQYF.

This clone was detected only a few times. The chain links TRBV6-5 to TRBJ1-6; D gene uncertain. Germline CDR1 reads MNHEY; CDR2 reads SVGAGI. Deletions cut 5 bases from V and 10 bases from J, with 15 bases between. The CDR3 runs 14 residues. As DNA, the CDR3 is TGTGCCAGCAGTCCCAGCCGACCAGGATCACCCCTCCACTTT. Translation: CASSPSRPGSPLHF.

This sequence joins TRBV5-1 and TRBJ2-2, with D possibly being TRBD1 (6 bases). This CDR3 region has 15 residues. Trimming pared 7 bases from V and 7 bases from J, leaving 20 bases between. Germline CDR1 and CDR2: SGHRS and YFSETQ. The DNA of the CDR3 is TGCGCCAGCGGAGGACAGATTAACTCGGGCGGGGAGCTGTTTTTT. Protein sequence: CASGGQINSGGELFF.

This rearrangement joins TRBV7-2 to TRBJ1-4; 9 nucleotides agree with TRBD1. Trimming took 7 bases from V and 8 from J; bases not matched to a gene: 8. The CDR3 covers 14 residues. Germline V gene data show CDR1 as SGHTA and CDR2 as FQGNSA. DNA of the CDR3: TGTGCCAGCACCACCGGGACAGGGCGGGAAAAACTGTTTTTT. It encodes CASTTGTGREKLFF.

Only one count was recorded for this clone. The chain's CDR3 is CAISVQGYGYTF. Written as DNA, the CDR3 is TGTGCCATCAGTGTCCAGGGTTATGGCTACACCTTC. The rearrangement uses TRBV10-3 and TRBJ1-2; D possibly corresponds to TRBD1 (5 bases). V was shortened by 4 bases and J by 5 bases, with 8 bases between the two germline ends. In germline, CDR1 is ENHRY, CDR2 SYGVKD. The CDR3 has 12 residues.

The chain employs TRBV30 and TRBJ2-2; the match to TRBD1 covers 7 bases. Trimming removed 3 bases from V and 7 bases from J; junction bases left unmatched: 11. This CDR3 has 15 residues. Germline V gene sequence: CDR1 GTSNPN, CDR2 SVGIG (reference sequence). Here the CDR3 reads CAWRGTGTVGGELFF. For the CDR3, the DNA is TGTGCCTGGAGGGGAACCGGGACAGTAGGCGGGGAGCTGTTTTTT.

The CDR3 DNA is TGCGCCAGCAGCGGAGGGACAGCATCCACAGATACGCAGTATTTT. Residues: CASSGGTASTDTQYF. The chain uses TRBV5-1 and TRBJ2-3; D is perhaps TRBD1 (7 bases). The V gene's germline CDR1 is SGHRS and CDR2 YFSETQ. V was cut by 4 bases and J by 2 bases, with 14 bases left in between. There are 15 residues in the CDR3.

The rearrangement links TRBV6-8 to TRBJ2-1; D is unresolved. CDR3 length equals 14 residues. The V end lost 0 bases, the J end lost 4 bases, and 7 bases lay between the germline ends. Germline loops: CDR1 MNHGY, CDR2 SAAAGT. The CDR3 nucleotides are TGTGCCAGCAGTTACTCTGCGGCGTACAATGAGCAGTTCTTC. Translating it yields CASSYSAAYNEQFF.

This chain uses TRBV24-1 with TRBJ1-1; D is perhaps TRBD1 (6 bases). CDR1 and CDR2 (germline): KGHDR, SFDVKD. CDR3 length: 14 residues. Trimming removed 7 bases at V and 5 bases at J, with 16 bases between. The CDR3 DNA sequence: TGTGCCACCAGCCCTGGGGGGGCGAGTACTGAAGCTTTCTTT. Protein product: CATSPGGASTEAFF.